This TCR beta chain was captured in a study of shared T cell receptors in the human thymus. Measured with immunoSEQ multiplex PCR; TCRdb has only the in-frame clones, and not every one. The sample yields about 660,000 clones, roughly 88% seen once. This clone has a single count. Germline assignment: CDR1 LGHNA and CDR2 YSLEER. Trimming at V came to 0 bases and at J to 5 bases, leaving 18 bases not matched to a gene. This CDR3 region has 19 residues. These records were also assigned to another study, of human thymus T cells. That paper states: Thymus pieces cut out during corrective heart surgery were the tissue that was used. Seemingly biased V and J gene usage marked thymic and blood repertoires. Unrelated people showed highly overlapping thymic repertoires, related research reported.

Sequencing was performed on thymocytes. This clonotype was sampled from a boy younger than two with a congenital heart defect. V gene TRBV4-3 combines with J gene TRBJ2-5; 7 nucleotides match TRBD2. CDR3 amino acids: CASSQDSASRERVYETQYF. In nucleotides, the CDR3 is TGCGCCAGCAGCCAAGATTCGGCCTCGCGGGAGAGGGTGTATGAGACCCAGTACTTC.